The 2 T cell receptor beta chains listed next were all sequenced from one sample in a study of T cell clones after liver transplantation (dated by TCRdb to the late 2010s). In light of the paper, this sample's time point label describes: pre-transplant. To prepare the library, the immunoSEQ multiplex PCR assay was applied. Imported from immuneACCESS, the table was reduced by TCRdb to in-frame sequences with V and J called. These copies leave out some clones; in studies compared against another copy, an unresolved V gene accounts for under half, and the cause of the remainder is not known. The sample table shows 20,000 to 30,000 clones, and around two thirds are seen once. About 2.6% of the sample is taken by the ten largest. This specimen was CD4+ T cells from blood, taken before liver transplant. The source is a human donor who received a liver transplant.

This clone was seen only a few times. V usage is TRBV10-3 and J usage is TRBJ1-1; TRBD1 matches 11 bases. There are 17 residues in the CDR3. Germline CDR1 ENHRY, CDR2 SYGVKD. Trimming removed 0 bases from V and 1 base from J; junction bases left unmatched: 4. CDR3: CAISESFGQGANTEAFF. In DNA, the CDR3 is TGTGCCATCAGTGAGTCCTTCGGACAGGGGGCGAACACTGAAGCTTTCTTT.

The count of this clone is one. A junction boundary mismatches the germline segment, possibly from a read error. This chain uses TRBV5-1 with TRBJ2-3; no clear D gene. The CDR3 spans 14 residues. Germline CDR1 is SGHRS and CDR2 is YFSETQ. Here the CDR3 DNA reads TGCACCAGCAGCTACGAGGACAGCACAGATACGCAGTATTTT. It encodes CTSSYEDSTDTQYF.